This note documents a single T cell receptor (beta chain) sequence. This receptor's antigen is unknown. No base-level quality is on record; no much larger clone is a single base apart. Each collaborating institution followed its own protocols to collect whole blood in K2EDTA tubes. For TCRbeta analysis, collaborators shipped samples as frozen whole blood, isolated PBMCs, or DNA extracted from either of those sample types. TCRbeta CDR3 regions were amplified from genomic DNA by means of the immunoSEQ Assay, a bias-controlled multiplex PCR. The authors' analysis ran thus. The number of nucleated cells in each sample was estimated from the amplification of reference gene primers within the assay. To quantify the absolute abundance of each unique TCRbeta CDR3 rearrangement, sequence reads were collapsed and filtered. For each sample, productive Simpson clonality was calculated by taking the square root of Simpson's diversity index across productive rearrangements. Held by TCRdb, this immuneACCESS table contains in-frame sequences only and omits some clones. Under half of the omission traces to an unresolved V gene where checked; the cause of the rest is unknown. V and J calls and clone size are copied from that table; D and trimming were computed from the DNA. The sample yields approximately 160,000 clones; more than 80% were counted once. 11% of the sample rests with the top ten.

The data were taken from a study of blood T cell repertoires in COVID-19 (TCRdb year 2020). Context from the whole study: Samples from collaborators originated in the United States, Italy and Spain and spanned both the acute and convalescent phases of COVID-19. The prospective study material was composed of cDNA or gDNA derived from T cells, B-cell-depleted T cells, or PBMCs. The repertoires were released in a freely available public database intended as a resource for research on the immune response to SARS-CoV-2. A de-identified subject ID, COVID-19 status, age in years and sex were almost always included in the sample metadata. The samples were drawn from the first 160 participants of the ongoing ImmuneRACE study and from about 1,200 subjects provided by 6 global collaborators. Where HLA class I and class II types were available, the types were taken from metadata supplied by the sample provider, not from assay-based typing. The dataset comprised deeply sampled blood TCRbeta repertoires from subjects exposed to, actively infected with, or recovered from COVID-19.

Study-wide conclusions, independent of this receptor: How much clinical and demographic metadata was included differed by source and by participant, and the metadata was provided uncurated.

This receptor was taken from a human donor in a cohort sampled during active COVID-19. The sequencing input was peripheral blood.

At the DNA level, the sequence is TGCGCCAGCAGCCTACTAGCGGGAGGCAATGAGCAGTTCTTC. Its amino acids are CASSLLAGGNEQFF. This chain is built from TRBV5-1 and TRBJ2-1; 12 middle bases align to TRBD2. V has 4 bases trimmed and J has 6 bases trimmed; junction bases matching no gene number 2. Reading the germline V gene gives CDR1 SGHRS and CDR2 YFSETQ. Including cysteine and phenylalanine, the CDR3 has 14 amino acids. The read is trimmed to its CDR3 DNA, 42 bases read in frame from base 1.